The 10 T cell receptor beta chains in this list originate from one sample, sequenced in a study of blood T cells in healthy people across ages. The use of a sample-barcoded 5' primer and a J-beta primer mix characterized a second PCR of about 7 to 12 cycles. TCRdb re-called the 5' RACE reads through MiXCR, storing one row per CDR3 protein. This repertoire shows roughly 830,000 distinct CDR3 sequences, 62% found once; its top ten account for around a quarter. Sequenced: blood. These receptors were obtained from a man aged 25-45 years in good health.

The rearrangement uses TRBV5-1 and TRBJ1-6; 7 nucleotides line up with TRBD1. The CDR3 extends over 15 amino acids. The ends lost 5 bases at V and 7 bases at J; junction bases unmatched: 9. Germline V gives CDR1 SGHRS, CDR2 YFSETQ. As DNA, the CDR3 is TGCGCCAGCAGTGCTGGACAGGCGGGCAATTCACCCCTCCACTTT. It encodes CASSAGQAGNSPLHF.

V gene TRBV6-5 combines with J gene TRBJ1-1, with a weak D call TRBD1 (5 bases). The CDR3 consists of 15 residues. Trimming took 2 bases from V and 1 from J, leaving 11 bases between them. CDR1 is MNHEY and CDR2 is SVGAGI in the germline V gene. The CDR3 sequence is CASSYDGAPNTEAFF. In DNA form, the CDR3 reads TGTGCCAGCAGTTACGACGGGGCCCCGAACACTGAAGCTTTCTTT.

V usage is TRBV15 and J usage is TRBJ2-3, with D perhaps matching TRBD2 (5 bases). In germline, CDR1 is LNHNV, CDR2 YYDKDF (reference sequence). The CDR3 sequence is 16 residues long. The V end was cut by 0 bases, the J end by 5 bases, with 15 bases between. DNA for the CDR3: TGTGCCACCAGCAGAGATAGGGAGACTTCGGGAGATACGCAGTATTTT. Protein: CATSRDRETSGDTQYF. Supplemented by reference TRBV15 and TRBJ2-3, the full variable domain reads DAMVIQNPRYQVTQFGKPVTLSCSQTLNHNVMYWYQQKSSQAPKLLFHYYDKDFNNEADTPDNFQSRRPNTSFCFLDIRSPGLGDTAMYLCATSRDRETSGDTQYFGPGTRLTVL.

This chain connects TRBV5-1 to TRBJ2-5, with D possibly being TRBD2 (6 bases). The CDR3 runs 16 residues. Germline loops: CDR1 SGHRS, CDR2 YFSETQ. Trimming removed 3 bases at V and 5 bases at J, with 20 bases between. The CDR3 bases are TGCGCCAGCAGCTCTCAGCCGCAGCAGGAGGGCGAGACCCAGTACTTC. Its translation: CASSSQPQQEGETQYF.

The chain uses TRBV7-2 and TRBJ2-7; D is unresolved. This CDR3 has 15 residues. Germline CDR1 reads SGHTA; CDR2 reads FQGNSA. V lost 1 base to trimming and J lost 1 base, with 11 bases between them. CDR3 DNA: TGTGCCAGCAGCTTAGGGACCCAGTTTTCCTACGAGCAGTACTTC. This sequence encodes CASSLGTQFSYEQYF.

The chain couples TRBV9 to TRBJ2-4; TRBD2 is a possible D gene (5 bases). Matching the DNA end better, TRBJ2-7 makes the J call doubtful. CDR3 length: 15 residues. The germline V gene encodes CDR1 SGDLS and CDR2 YYNGEE. CDR3 protein: CASSVAGSPGNEQYF. The CDR3 DNA follows: TGTGCCAGCAGCGTAGCGGGGTCGCCGGGCAACGAGCAGTACTTC.

This clonotype was observed many times. This rearrangement joins TRBV6-2 or TRBV6-3 to TRBJ2-7; 9 bases align to TRBD1. J lost 3 bases, V lost 6 bases, and 6 bases had no gene match. The CDR3 is 14 amino acids. CDR1 is MNHEY, CDR2 SVGEGT, per germline. The CDR3, as DNA: TGTGCCAGCAGCTCTCCGGGACAGGGCTACGAGCAGTACTTC. This sequence encodes CASSSPGQGYEQYF.

This chain joins TRBV3-1 and TRBJ2-3; TRBD2 matches at 8 bases. V lost 6 bases, J lost 8 bases, and 22 bases stayed unmatched. The CDR3 contains 18 residues. CDR1 is LGHDT, CDR2 YNNKEL, per germline (reference sequence). CDR3 in amino acids: CASSRGAVLAAYRATQYF. CDR3 nucleotides: TGTGCCAGCAGTCGAGGAGCGGTACTAGCGGCGTACCGGGCTACGCAGTATTTT.

Comments on this clonotype: Relative to the germline gene, one junction end is altered; a read error may explain this. The chain is built from TRBV5-1 and TRBJ2-3, with 9 bases matching TRBD1. The CDR3 length is 14 residues. Looked up from germline, CDR1 is SGHRS and CDR2 is YFSETQ. The CDR3 DNA sequence: TGTGCCAGCAGTCTACAGGGGGCCACAGATACGCAGTATTTT. Amino acid sequence: CASSLQGATDTQYF.

The chain joins TRBV7-2 to TRBJ2-1; perhaps D is TRBD1 or TRBD2 (6 bases each). The CDR3 totals 15 residues. The V gene's germline CDR1 is SGHTA and CDR2 FQGNSA. V was trimmed by 0 bases and J by 9 bases, leaving 15 bases between them. CDR3 sequence: CASSLAGGASFEQFF. Here the CDR3 DNA reads TGTGCCAGCAGCTTAGCCGGGGGCGCTTCATTTGAGCAGTTCTTC.